Detailed here is one T cell receptor beta chain. This specimen comes from a study of blood T cell repertoires in COVID-19. Study-wide background: Acute-phase and convalescent COVID-19 samples originated in the United States, Italy and Spain. T cells, B-cell-depleted T cells, or PBMCs provided the cDNA or gDNA that served as material.

Authors' analysis steps: Counts of nucleated cells, estimated from reference gene primer amplification, were obtained. Here immunoSEQ multiplex PCR was the method, and the copy in TCRdb shows in-frame clones only, minus some. That table is the source of V, J and clone size, and D and trimming were worked out from the DNA. The table shows about 150,000 clones, with about 89% occurring only once. V lost 4 bases, J lost 6 bases, and 14 bases lay in between. The CDR3 consists of 14 residues. Germline V gene lookup returns CDR1 KGHDR and CDR2 SFDVKD. The genes are TRBV24-1 and TRBJ1-2; D is perhaps TRBD1 (6 bases). Sequencing was carried out using peripheral blood. This TCR came from a man aged 50 or older with acute or convalescent COVID-19. The CDR3 DNA follows: TGTGCCACCAGTGACCGGGACAACCTGGATGGCTACACCTTC. This gives the protein CATSDRDNLDGYTF.